This TCR beta chain was sequenced during a study of shared clonotypes between healthy human individuals. The study's findings and limits: Clonotype sharing among the donors was expected to vary with sequencing depth. Rarefaction demonstrated incomplete sorted-subset sequencing despite large depth.

CDR1 is SGHNT, CDR2 YYREEE, per germline (reference sequence). This CDR3 is built from 18 residues. With V trimmed by 0 bases and J by 3 bases, 6 bases remained unmatched. To note about this clone: Its specificity is not known.

Libraries were prepared by immunoSEQ multiplex PCR; TCRdb keeps only in-frame clonotypes and omits some of them. The data hold 1,400,000 or so clones, with 98% to 99% observed a single time. This chain uses TRBV5-4 with TRBJ2-1; 13 nucleotides line up with TRBD2. The receptor's source is a young man in good health. Sequencing used naive CD4+ T cells sorted from blood. Subset of the sample: CD45RA+ positively selected. DNA of the CDR3: TGTGCCAGCAGCTTGGCCACTAGCGGGAGGGTATTCTACAATGAGCAGTTCTTC. It codes for CASSLATSGRVFYNEQFF.